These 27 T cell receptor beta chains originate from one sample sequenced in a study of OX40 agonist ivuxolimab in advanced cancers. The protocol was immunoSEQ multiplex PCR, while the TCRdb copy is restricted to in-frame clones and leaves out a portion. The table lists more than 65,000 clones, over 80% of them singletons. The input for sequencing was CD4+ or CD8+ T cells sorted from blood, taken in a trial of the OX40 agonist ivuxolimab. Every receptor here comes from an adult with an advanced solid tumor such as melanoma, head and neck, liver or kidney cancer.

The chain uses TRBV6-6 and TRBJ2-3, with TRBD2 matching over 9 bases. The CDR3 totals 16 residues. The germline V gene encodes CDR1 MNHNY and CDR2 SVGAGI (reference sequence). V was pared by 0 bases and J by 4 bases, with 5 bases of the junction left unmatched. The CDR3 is CASSYSLGLASDTQYF. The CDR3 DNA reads TGTGCCAGCAGTTACTCTCTGGGACTAGCATCAGATACGCAGTATTTT.

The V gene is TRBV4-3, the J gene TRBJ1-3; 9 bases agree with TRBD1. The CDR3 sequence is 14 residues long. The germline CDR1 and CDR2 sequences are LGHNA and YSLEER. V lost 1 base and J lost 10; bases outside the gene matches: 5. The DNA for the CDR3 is TGCGCCAGCAGCCAAGCAGGGACAGGGTTTACCATATATTTT. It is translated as CASSQAGTGFTIYF.

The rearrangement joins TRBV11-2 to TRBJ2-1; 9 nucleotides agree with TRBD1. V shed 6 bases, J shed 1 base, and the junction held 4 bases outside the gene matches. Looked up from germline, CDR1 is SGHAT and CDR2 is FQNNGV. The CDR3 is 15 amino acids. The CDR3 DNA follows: TGTGCCAGCAGGGGGACAGGGAGGTCCTACAATGAGCAGTTCTTC. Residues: CASRGTGRSYNEQFF. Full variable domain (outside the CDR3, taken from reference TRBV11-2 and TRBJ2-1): EAGVAQSPRYKIIEKRQSVAFWCNPISGHATLYWYQQILGQGPKLLIQFQNNGVVDDSQLPKDRFSAERLKGVDSTLKIQPAKLEDSAVYLCASRGTGRSYNEQFFGPGTRLTVL.

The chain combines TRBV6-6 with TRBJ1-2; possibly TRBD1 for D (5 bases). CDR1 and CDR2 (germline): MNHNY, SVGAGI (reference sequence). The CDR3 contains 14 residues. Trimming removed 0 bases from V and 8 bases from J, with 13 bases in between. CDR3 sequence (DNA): TGTGCCAGCAGTTACTCTGGGGGGAGTGACGGCTACACCTTC. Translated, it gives CASSYSGGSDGYTF.

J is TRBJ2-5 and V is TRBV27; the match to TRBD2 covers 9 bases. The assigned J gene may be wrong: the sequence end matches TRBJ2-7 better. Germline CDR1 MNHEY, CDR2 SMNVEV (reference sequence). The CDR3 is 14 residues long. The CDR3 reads CASSFKLAGYEQYF. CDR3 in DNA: TGTGCCAGCAGTTTCAAGCTAGCGGGATACGAGCAGTACTTC.

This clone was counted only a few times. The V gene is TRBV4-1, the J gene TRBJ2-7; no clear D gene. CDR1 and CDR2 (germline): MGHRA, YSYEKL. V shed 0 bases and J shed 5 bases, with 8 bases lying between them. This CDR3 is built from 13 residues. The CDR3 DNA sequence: TGCGCCAGCAGCCAAGAGGGTTGGGACGAGCAGTACTTC. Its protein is CASSQEGWDEQYF.

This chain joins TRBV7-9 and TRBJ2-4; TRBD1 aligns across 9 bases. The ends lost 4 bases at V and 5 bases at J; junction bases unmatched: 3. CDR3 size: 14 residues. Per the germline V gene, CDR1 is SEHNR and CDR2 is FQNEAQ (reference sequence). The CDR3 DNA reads TGTGCCAGCAGCTCGGACAGGGGACAAAACATTCAGTACTTC. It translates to CASSSDRGQNIQYF.

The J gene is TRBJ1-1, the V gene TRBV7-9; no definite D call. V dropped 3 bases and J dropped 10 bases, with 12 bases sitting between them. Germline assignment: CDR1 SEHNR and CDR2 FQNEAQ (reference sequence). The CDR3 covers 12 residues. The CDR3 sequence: CASSLGSLGAFF. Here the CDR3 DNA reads TGTGCCAGCAGCTTGGGGAGCCTCGGAGCTTTCTTT.

The CDR3 nucleotides are TGTGCCAGCTCACCGCCGGGACAGGGGAACTATGGCTACACCTTC. This translates into CASSPPGQGNYGYTF. The chain couples TRBV18 to TRBJ1-2; 10 bases line up with TRBD1. The V segment lost 3 bases and the J segment 2 bases; nucleotides outside the gene matches: 3. Looked up from germline, CDR1 is KGHSH and CDR2 is LQKENI. The CDR3 has 15 residues.

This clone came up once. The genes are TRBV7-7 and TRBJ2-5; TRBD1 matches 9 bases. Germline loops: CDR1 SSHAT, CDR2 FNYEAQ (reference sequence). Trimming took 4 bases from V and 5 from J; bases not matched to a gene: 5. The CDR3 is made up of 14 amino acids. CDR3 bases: TGTGCCAGCAGCTACAGGGGGCCTCATGAGACCCAGTACTTC. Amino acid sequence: CASSYRGPHETQYF.

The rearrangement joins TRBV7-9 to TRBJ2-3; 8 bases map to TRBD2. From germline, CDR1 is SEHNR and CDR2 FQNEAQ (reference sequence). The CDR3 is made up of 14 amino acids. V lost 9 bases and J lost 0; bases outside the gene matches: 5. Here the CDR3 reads CARSGGQSTDTQYF. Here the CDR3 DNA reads TGTGCCAGAAGCGGGGGTCAAAGCACAGATACGCAGTATTTT. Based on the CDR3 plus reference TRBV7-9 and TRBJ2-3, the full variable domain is DTGVSQNPRHKITKRGQNVTFRCDPISEHNRLYWYRQTLGQGPEFLTYFQNEAQLEKSRLLSDRFSAERPKGSFSTLEIQRTEQGDSAMYLCARSGGQSTDTQYFGPGTRLTVL.

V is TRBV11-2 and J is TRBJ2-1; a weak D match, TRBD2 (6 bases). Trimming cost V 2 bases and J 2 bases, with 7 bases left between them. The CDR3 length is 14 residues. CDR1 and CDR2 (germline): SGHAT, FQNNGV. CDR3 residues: CASSLTGAYNEQFF. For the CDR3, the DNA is TGTGCCAGCAGCTTAACGGGGGCCTACAATGAGCAGTTCTTC.

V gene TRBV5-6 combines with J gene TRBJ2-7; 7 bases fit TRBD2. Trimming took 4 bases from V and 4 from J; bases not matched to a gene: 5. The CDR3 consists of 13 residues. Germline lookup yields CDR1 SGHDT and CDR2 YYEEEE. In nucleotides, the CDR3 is TGTGCCAGCAGCACGGGGGGTGGTTACGAGCAGTACTTC. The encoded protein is CASSTGGGYEQYF. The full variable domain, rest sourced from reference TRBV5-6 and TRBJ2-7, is DAGVTQSPTHLIKTRGQQVTLRCSPKSGHDTVSWYQQALGQGPQFIFQYYEEEERQRGNFPDRFSGHQFPNYSSELNVNALLLGDSALYLCASSTGGGYEQYFGPGTRLTVT.

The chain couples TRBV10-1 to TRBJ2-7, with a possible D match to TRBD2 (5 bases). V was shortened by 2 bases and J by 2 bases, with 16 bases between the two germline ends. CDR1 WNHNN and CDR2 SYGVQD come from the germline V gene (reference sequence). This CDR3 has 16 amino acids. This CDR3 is CASSEARLEGAYEQYF. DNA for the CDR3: TGCGCCAGCAGTGAGGCCCGGCTAGAGGGAGCCTACGAGCAGTACTTC.

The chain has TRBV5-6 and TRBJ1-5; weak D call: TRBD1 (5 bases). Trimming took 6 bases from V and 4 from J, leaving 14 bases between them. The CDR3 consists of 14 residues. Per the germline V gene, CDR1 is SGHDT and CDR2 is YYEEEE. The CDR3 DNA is TGTGCCAGCAAAGTCGCGGGGGAGAATCAGCCCCAGCATTTT. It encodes CASKVAGENQPQHF. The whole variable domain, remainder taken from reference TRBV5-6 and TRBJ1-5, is DAGVTQSPTHLIKTRGQQVTLRCSPKSGHDTVSWYQQALGQGPQFIFQYYEEEERQRGNFPDRFSGHQFPNYSSELNVNALLLGDSALYLCASKVAGENQPQHFGDGTRLSIL.

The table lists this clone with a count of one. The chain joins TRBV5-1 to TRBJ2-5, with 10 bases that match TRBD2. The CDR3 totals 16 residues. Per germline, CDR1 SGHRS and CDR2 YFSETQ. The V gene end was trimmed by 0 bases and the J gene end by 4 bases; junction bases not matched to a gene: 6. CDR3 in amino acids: CASSLGERGGGETQYF. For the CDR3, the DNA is TGCGCCAGCAGCTTGGGAGAGCGGGGGGGCGGAGAGACCCAGTACTTC.

In DNA, the CDR3 is TGTGCCAGCAGTTACGTGTCCACCTACAATGAGCAGTTCTTC. This codes for CASSYVSTYNEQFF. The chain links TRBV6-5 to TRBJ2-1; D not certain. This CDR3 comprises 14 residues. Germline V gene sequence: CDR1 MNHEY, CDR2 SVGAGI. V was clipped by 2 bases and J by 2 bases, with 7 bases between them.

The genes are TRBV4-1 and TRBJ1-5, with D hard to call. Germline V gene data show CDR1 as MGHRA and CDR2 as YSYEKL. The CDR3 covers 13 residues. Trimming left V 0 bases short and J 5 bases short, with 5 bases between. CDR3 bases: TGCGCCAGCAGCCAAGAAGGCCATCAGCCCCAGCATTTT. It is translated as CASSQEGHQPQHF.

Here the CDR3 reads CASSYSGLAGGRHTGELFF. CDR3 sequence (DNA): TGTGCCAGCAGCTACTCGGGACTAGCGGGGGGTCGGCACACCGGGGAGCTGTTTTTT. J is TRBJ2-2 and V is TRBV11-2; 15 bases are shared with TRBD2. The CDR3 has 19 amino acids. V lost 4 bases, J lost 3 bases, and 9 bases stayed unmatched. Germline assignment: CDR1 SGHAT and CDR2 FQNNGV.

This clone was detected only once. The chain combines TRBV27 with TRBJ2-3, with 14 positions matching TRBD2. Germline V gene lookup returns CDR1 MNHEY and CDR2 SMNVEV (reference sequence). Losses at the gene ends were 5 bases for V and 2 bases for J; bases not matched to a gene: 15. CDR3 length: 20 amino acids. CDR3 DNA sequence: TGTGCCAGCAGTACGAAGATGGGACTAGCGGGGGACCGGCCCACAGATACGCAGTATTTT. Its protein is CASSTKMGLAGDRPTDTQYF.

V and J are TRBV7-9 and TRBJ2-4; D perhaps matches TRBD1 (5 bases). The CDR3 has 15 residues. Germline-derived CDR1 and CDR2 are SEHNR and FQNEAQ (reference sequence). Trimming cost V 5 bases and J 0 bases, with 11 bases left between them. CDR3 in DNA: TGTGCCAGCAGCACAGAGACAGTAGCCAAAAACATTCAGTACTTC. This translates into CASSTETVAKNIQYF.

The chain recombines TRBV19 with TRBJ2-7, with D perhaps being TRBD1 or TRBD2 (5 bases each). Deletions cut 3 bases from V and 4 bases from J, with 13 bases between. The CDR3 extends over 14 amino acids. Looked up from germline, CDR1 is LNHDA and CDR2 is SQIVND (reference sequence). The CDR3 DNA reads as TGTGCCAGTAGTATCCGGGGCAGGGCTTACGAGCAGTACTTC. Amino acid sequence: CASSIRGRAYEQYF.

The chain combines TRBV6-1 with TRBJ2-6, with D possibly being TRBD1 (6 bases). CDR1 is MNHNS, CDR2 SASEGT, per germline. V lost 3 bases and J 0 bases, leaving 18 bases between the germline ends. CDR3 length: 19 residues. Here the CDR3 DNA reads TGTGCCAGCAGTGACCACCGGACAGACCACCTCTCTGGGGCCAACGTCCTGACTTTC. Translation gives CASSDHRTDHLSGANVLTF.

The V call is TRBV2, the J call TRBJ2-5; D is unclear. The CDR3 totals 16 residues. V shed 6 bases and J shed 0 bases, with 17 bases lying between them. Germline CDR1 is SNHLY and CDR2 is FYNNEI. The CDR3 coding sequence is TGTGCCAGCAGCCCCCCCTTTGTCTACAACCAAGAGACCCAGTACTTC. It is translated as CASSPPFVYNQETQYF.

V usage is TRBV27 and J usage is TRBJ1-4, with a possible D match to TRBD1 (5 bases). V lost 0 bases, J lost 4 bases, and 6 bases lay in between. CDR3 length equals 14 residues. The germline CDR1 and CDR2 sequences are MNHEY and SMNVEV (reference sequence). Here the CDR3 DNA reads TGTGCCAGCAGTTTATCCCAGGGTAATGAAAAACTGTTTTTT. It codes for CASSLSQGNEKLFF.

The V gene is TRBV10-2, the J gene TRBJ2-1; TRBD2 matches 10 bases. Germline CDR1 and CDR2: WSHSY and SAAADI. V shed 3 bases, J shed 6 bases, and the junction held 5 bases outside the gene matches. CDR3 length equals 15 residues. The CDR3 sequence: CASSDYSGGFNEQFF. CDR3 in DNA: TGCGCCAGCAGTGATTATAGCGGGGGGTTCAATGAGCAGTTCTTC.

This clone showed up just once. Here the CDR3 reads CASSWGAGNQPQHF. CDR3 nucleotide sequence: TGTGCCAGCAGTTGGGGGGCGGGCAATCAGCCCCAGCATTTT. The chain recombines TRBV27 with TRBJ1-5; D might be TRBD1 (6 bases). With 4 bases removed from V and 2 bases from J, the gap between germline ends came to 9 bases. This CDR3 contains 14 residues. Germline CDR1 is MNHEY and CDR2 is SMNVEV (reference sequence).